Listed below are T cell receptor beta chains from one sample, sequenced in a study of shared clonotypes between healthy human individuals. Assay used: immunoSEQ multiplex PCR; TCRdb lists only in-frame clones, some missing. The table has about 2 million clones, about 95% seen once. The sequenced sample consisted of naive CD8+ T cells sorted from blood. These receptors originate from a man in his late teens or twenties in good health. The CDR3 runs from the conserved cysteine through the conserved F or W. Each record gives: V gene, clone size, J gene, D gene, CDR3 DNA, CDR3 protein. A D gene is named only where the DNA matches it firmly. Expanded clones are given a class, and other clones once, few, many or no size at all.

TRBV19	NA	TRBJ2-5	NA	TGTGCCAGTAACCCCACGGGGTTTACGGAGACCCAGTACTTC	CASNPTGFTETQYF
TRBV13	NA	TRBJ2-1	NA	TGTGCCAGCAGCTTAGCTCCTTCCGGCGATGAGCAGTTCTTC	CASSLAPSGDEQFF
TRBV4-3	NA	TRBJ2-1	TRBD1	TGCGCCAGCAGCCTAGAACCGGGACAGGGTTTGTTGGATGAGCAGTTCTTC	CASSLEPGQGLLDEQFF
TRBV7-2	NA	TRBJ1-3	NA	TGTGCCAGCAGCTTCACGTATGATGACTCTGGAAACACCATATATTTT	CASSFTYDDSGNTIYF
TRBV5-1	NA	TRBJ1-1	TRBD1	TGCGCCAGCAGCCTTCGGACAGGGGGCGGTTTAGGCACTGAAGCTTTCTTT	CASSLRTGGGLGTEAFF
TRBV11-2	once	TRBJ2-7	NA	TGTGCCAGCAGCTTAGAGCCTAGCTCAAGCTACGAGCAGTACTTC	CASSLEPSSSYEQYF
TRBV27	NA	TRBJ1-5	TRBD1	TGTGCCAGCAGTCCGGTCTTAACAGGGGGCAAGGGTCAGCCCCAGCATTTT	CASSPVLTGGKGQPQHF
TRBV7-3	NA	TRBJ2-3	NA	TGTGCCAGCAGCTCCGACCCGAATACGCAGTATTTT	CASSSDPNTQYF
TRBV6-1	NA	TRBJ2-2	TRBD2	TGTGCCAGCAGTCCAGGGAGGGGAACCGGGGAGCTGTTTTTT	CASSPGRGTGELFF
TRBV6-6	few	TRBJ2-7	NA	TGTGCCAGCGGTCAGGACTCCTACGAGCAGTACTTC	CASGQDSYEQYF
TRBV28	few	TRBJ1-6	NA	TGTGCCAGCAGTTTCTCCCCTCCAGGCATCAATTCACCCCTCCACTTT	CASSFSPPGINSPLHF
TRBV7-9	once	TRBJ2-3	NA	TGTGCCAGCAGCCTACGACAGAATTACACAGATACGCAGTATTTT	CASSLRQNYTDTQYF
TRBV2	NA	TRBJ2-7	NA	TGTGCCAGCAGTGAAGGGGCGGCAATTCTCGACGAGCAGTACTTC	CASSEGAAILDEQYF
TRBV5-1	NA	TRBJ1-1	NA	TGCGCCAGCAGCCGAAACAAGGACCCTGAAGCTTTCTTT	CASSRNKDPEAFF
TRBV7-9	few	TRBJ2-7	NA	TGTGCCAGCAGCTTGGGGGAATCCTACGAGCAGTACTTC	CASSLGESYEQYF
TRBV5-5	NA	TRBJ1-4	NA	TGTGCCAGCAGCTTGGGGCAGATGAGTAATGAAAAACTGTTTTTT	CASSLGQMSNEKLFF
TRBV10-1	once	TRBJ1-1	TRBD1	TGCGCCAGCAGTGAAGGATCTCACGGGACAGGACACACTGAAGCTTTCTTT	CASSEGSHGTGHTEAFF
TRBV27	NA	TRBJ2-2	NA	TGTGCCAGCAGTTTATCTCTAGCTGGCACCGGGGAGCTGTTTTTT	CASSLSLAGTGELFF
TRBV7-6	NA	TRBJ2-7	NA	TGTGCCAGCAGCTTGACTAGCTCCTACGAGCAGTACTTC	CASSLTSSYEQYF
TRBV4-1	NA	TRBJ2-7	NA	TGCGCCAGCAGCCAAGTCGTAGGGCAGGAGTACGAGCAGTACTTC	CASSQVVGQEYEQYF
TRBV9	NA	TRBJ2-7	TRBD1	TGTGCCAGCAGCGCCGGGACAGTAGGGGGATACGAGCAGTACTTC	CASSAGTVGGYEQYF
TRBV2	NA	TRBJ2-7	NA	TGTGCCAGCAGTGAAACTAAGGGAGAGCAGTACTTC	CASSETKGEQYF
TRBV7-9	NA	TRBJ2-5	TRBD2	TGTGCCAGCAGCTTATTACTAGCGGGGGACGGAGAGACCCAGTACTTC	CASSLLLAGDGETQYF
TRBV5-1	NA	TRBJ2-7	NA	TGCGCCAGCAGCTTCCTTGGGGTTTCCTACGAGCAGTACTTC	CASSFLGVSYEQYF
TRBV6-6	NA	TRBJ1-4	TRBD1	TGTGCCAGCAGCCAGGGGGCTACTAATGAAAAACTGTTTTTT	CASSQGATNEKLFF
TRBV2	NA	TRBJ1-1	NA	TGTGCCAGCAGTTTCCTACAGGAAAAGAACACTGAAGCTTTCTTT	CASSFLQEKNTEAFF
TRBV25-1	NA	TRBJ1-1	NA	TGTGCCAGCAGTGATCTGGACAGTCAGAACACTGAAGCTTTCTTT	CASSDLDSQNTEAFF
TRBV7-9	NA	TRBJ1-1	NA	TGTGCCAGCAGCTTACAGGGAAGTGACACTGAAGCTTTCTTT	CASSLQGSDTEAFF
TRBV4-1	NA	TRBJ2-7	NA	TGCGCCAGCAGCCAAGTGGACGGGGAAGGCGCCGAGCAGTACTTC	CASSQVDGEGAEQYF
TRBV5-5	NA	TRBJ2-7	TRBD1	TGTGCCAGCAGACCCGGGACAGGGAGTTACGAGCAGTACTTC	CASRPGTGSYEQYF
TRBV30	NA	TRBJ2-3	NA	TGTGCCTGGAGTACAGGGAGCGCAGATACGCAGTATTTT	CAWSTGSADTQYF
TRBV7-9	NA	TRBJ2-7	NA	TGTGCCAGCAGTCACGCGGGGCAGGGCGGCTCCGAGCAGTACTTC	CASSHAGQGGSEQYF
TRBV9	NA	TRBJ2-7	TRBD2	TGTGCCAGCAGCGTAGAATGGGGACTAGCGGGAGACGAGCAGTACTTC	CASSVEWGLAGDEQYF
TRBV27	NA	TRBJ2-7	TRBD2	TGTGCCAGCAGTTTCAATAGCGGGAGCCGGGAGGAGCAGTACTTC	CASSFNSGSREEQYF
TRBV13	NA	TRBJ2-7	NA	TGTGCCAGCAGCCATAGCGCCCCAGCGGAGGAGCAGTACTTC	CASSHSAPAEEQYF
TRBV7-9	NA	TRBJ2-6	NA	TGTGCCAGCAGCCTCGGGGGGCAGGGATGGGTCCCTGGGGCCAACGTCCTGACTTTC	CASSLGGQGWVPGANVLTF
TRBV27	NA	TRBJ2-2	NA	TGTGCCAGCAGTTTATCGGGGGGGCTAGGGGAGCTGTTTTTT	CASSLSGGLGELFF
TRBV6-1	NA	TRBJ1-3	NA	TGTGCCAGCAGTGAAGAGGACATCTTTCTCGGAAACACCATATATTTT	CASSEEDIFLGNTIYF
TRBV6-1	NA	TRBJ2-7	NA	TGTGCCACCGCTCCGGGACGGTCCTACGAGCAGTACTTC	CATAPGRSYEQYF
TRBV27	NA	TRBJ2-4	TRBD1	TGTGCCAGCAGTATCGGACAGGGAAACATTCAGTACTTC	CASSIGQGNIQYF
TRBV7-9	NA	TRBJ2-5	TRBD2	TGTGCCAGCAGCATAGCGGGAGGAGTCGGGACCCAGTACTTC	CASSIAGGVGTQYF
TRBV19	NA	TRBJ1-1	TRBD1	TGTGCCAGTAGTATAGATCGGAGACAGGGGGCAGGCACTGAAGCTTTCTTT	CASSIDRRQGAGTEAFF
TRBV28	NA	TRBJ1-3	NA	TGTGCCAGCAGGTATACAGGGACTGGAAACACCATATATTTT	CASRYTGTGNTIYF
TRBV5-6	NA	TRBJ1-3	NA	TGTGCCAGCAGCTGGGGGGGCTCTGGAAACACCATATATTTT	CASSWGGSGNTIYF
TRBV30	NA	TRBJ2-7	TRBD2	TGTGCCTGGAGTGTAGCGGGGGCGAGGGAAAAAGCGGGAGGCCGTACGTACTTC	CAWSVAGAREKAGGRTYF
TRBV27	NA	TRBJ1-5	TRBD1	TGTGCCAGCAGTCCAGGGGGTGGTAGCAATCAGCCCCAGCATTTT	CASSPGGGSNQPQHF
TRBV5-6	NA	TRBJ2-7	TRBD1	TGTGCCAGCAGCTTCAGGATGGACAGGGATAACTACGAGCAGTACTTC	CASSFRMDRDNYEQYF
TRBV7-9	once	TRBJ1-2	NA	TGTGCCAGCAGCTTAACCGGGGCCGGCTACACCTTC	CASSLTGAGYTF
TRBV5-6	NA	TRBJ2-7	TRBD1	TGTGCCAGCAGCTTTGGACAGGGGGACGAGCAGTACTTC	CASSFGQGDEQYF